This entry lists 6 T cell receptor beta chains sequenced from one sample in a study of cytomegalovirus exposure and HLA in healthy donors. A multiplex PCR was run with 60 Vbeta primers and 13 Jbeta primers. The assay was immunoSEQ multiplex PCR, and TCRdb's table has in-frame clones only and misses some. This table has roughly 120,000 clones, around three quarters appearing once. The specimen was PBMCs. These receptors originate from a man younger than 45 in good health and CMV-seronegative.

The V call is TRBV27, the J call TRBJ2-7, with TRBD2 identical over 8 bases. From germline, CDR1 is MNHEY and CDR2 SMNVEV (reference sequence). The CDR3 covers 14 residues. Unmatched junction bases numbered 3, after V lost 4 bases and J lost 1 base. CDR3 residues: CASSSGLASYEQYF. CDR3 bases: TGTGCCAGCAGTTCCGGACTAGCTTCCTACGAGCAGTACTTC.

The chain links TRBV19 to TRBJ2-1, with D hard to call. Germline CDR1 and CDR2: LNHDA and SQIVND (reference sequence). The V end lost 10 bases, the J end lost 5 bases, and 15 bases lay between the germline ends. This CDR3 contains 13 residues. The CDR3 coding sequence is TGTGCCACCACGAGATTCGGTAACAATGAGCAGTTCTTC. It yields the protein CATTRFGNNEQFF.

This chain uses TRBV29-1 with TRBJ2-7; TRBD1 is a possible D gene (6 bases). V lost 4 bases and J lost 3, with 16 bases in between. Germline CDR1 and CDR2: SQVTM and ANQGSEA. The CDR3 loop spans 14 amino acids. The CDR3 region has the DNA TGCAGCGTTGGCCCTACACAGGGTGTCTACGAGCAGTACTTC. Translating gives CSVGPTQGVYEQYF.

This clone was observed a handful of times. The genes are TRBV9 and TRBJ1-1; no firm D call. V gave up 4 bases and J gave up 0 bases, with 10 bases separating them. CDR1 SGDLS and CDR2 YYNGEE come from the germline V gene. This CDR3 is built from 14 residues. The CDR3 loop is CASSLTPMNTEAFF. CDR3 DNA sequence: TGTGCCAGCAGCTTAACACCGATGAACACTGAAGCTTTCTTT.

V usage is TRBV19 and J usage is TRBJ1-5, with D possibly TRBD1 on 5 matching bases. Germline CDR1 LNHDA, CDR2 SQIVND (reference sequence). The CDR3 runs to 13 residues. V was trimmed by 3 bases and J by 2 bases, leaving 5 bases between them. The CDR3 bases are TGTGCCAGTAGTATGGGGCGCAATCAGCCCCAGCATTTT. Translation: CASSMGRNQPQHF.

This clone has a handful of counts. Additional DNA sequences in this sample encode the identical CDR3. The chain is built from TRBV6-6 and TRBJ2-1; 12 bases fit TRBD2. The V and J ends lost 0 bases and 6 bases, in that order; junction bases with no gene match: 0. Per germline, CDR1 MNHNY and CDR2 SVGAGI (reference sequence). The CDR3 totals 15 residues. CDR3: CASSYSTSGSNEQFF. CDR3 nucleotides: TGTGCCAGCAGTTACTCGACTAGCGGGAGCAATGAGCAGTTCTTC.